The clone carrying this T cell receptor beta chain is medium-sized in the sample. Its antigen remains unknown. This specimen belongs to a study of spatial heterogeneity in lung cancer. Turning to the study itself: The study consistently detected more beta-chain than alpha-chain sequences. TCR transcript abundance in tumor regions was strongly correlated with the T cell module score obtained from matched bulk RNA-seq.

Whole-study findings and limits: Alpha and beta chain coverage of tumor T cells was estimated at about 6.7% and 13%, respectively. Higher tumor mutation counts went along with higher counts of expanded intratumoral alpha and beta TCRs.

Deletions cut 5 bases from V and 5 bases from J, with 10 bases between. Per the germline V gene, CDR1 is MNHNS and CDR2 is SASEGT. The CDR3 contains 13 residues. TCRdb analysed the 5' RACE reads with MiXCR anew, one entry per CDR3 protein. This table holds some 9,400 distinct CDR3 sequences, 2.9% found once. Documented time point: sample taken at primary tumor resection. No cells were sorted before sequencing. The whole RNA sequenced was extracted from tumor, nontumor lung or frozen PBMC. This sequence was found in a male donor with early-stage non-small cell lung cancer. The chain employs TRBV6-1 and TRBJ1-5; D is ambiguous. The source was lung tumor tissue, collected at surgery. The CDR3 is CASSHPGDQPQHF. The CDR3 coding sequence is TGTGCCAGCAGTCACCCCGGGGATCAGCCCCAGCATTTT.